What follows describes a single T cell receptor beta chain. Splitting the CD4+ cells yielded a CD45RA+ naive subset and a CD45RA-negative memory subset. These data are taken from a study of shared clonotypes between healthy human individuals. Sequenced by immunoSEQ multiplex PCR; TCRdb stores in-frame clones only, minus some. Here the sample spans about 600,000 clones, more than 95% being singletons. The clonotype comes from a woman between 25 and 40 years old in good health. Material for sequencing was naive CD4+ T cells sorted from blood. The subset denotes: CD45RA+ positively selected.

CDR3 DNA: TGTGCCCCCGGGGGTGGGGGTACGCAGTATTTT. This translates into CAPGGGGTQYF. J is TRBJ2-3 and V is TRBV6-1; a possible D gene is TRBD2 (6 bases). With 11 bases removed from V and 8 bases from J, the gap between germline ends came to 14 bases. CDR1 and CDR2 from the germline V gene are MNHNS and SASEGT. There are 11 residues in the CDR3.